This TCR beta chain was retrieved from a study of blood T cell repertoires in COVID-19. Study details: Collection of acute and convalescent COVID-19 samples took place in the United States, Italy and Spain. Sample material is recorded as cDNA or gDNA derived from T cells, B-cell-depleted T cells, or PBMCs.

Authors' methods: Amplified reference gene primers provided the basis for estimating nucleated cell counts. Assay used: immunoSEQ multiplex PCR; TCRdb lists only in-frame clones, some missing. The V and J calls and clone size were taken over from that table, and D and trimming were inferred from the DNA. The sample lists over 200,000 clones; 75% to 90% were seen once. Source material: peripheral blood. The TCR comes from a man in his forties with acute or convalescent COVID-19.

The CDR3 DNA is TGTGCCAGCAGTCATCGGACAGGGATCCGCTCGAACCAAGAGACCCAGTACTTC. It is translated as CASSHRTGIRSNQETQYF. The J gene is TRBJ2-5, the V gene TRBV27; TRBD1 matches 8 bases. Germline V gene lookup returns CDR1 MNHEY and CDR2 SMNVEV (reference sequence). The CDR3 contains 18 residues. Trimming cost V 5 bases and J 0 bases; bases outside gene matches: 14.